This entry lists 11 T cell receptor beta chains sequenced from one sample in a study of blood T cell repertoires in COVID-19. This table comes from immunoSEQ multiplex PCR, and its TCRdb copy is limited to in-frame clones, with some not included. This table holds around 64,000 clones, roughly 90% found once. Source material: peripheral blood. These receptors were collected from a human donor in a cohort sampled during active COVID-19.

This chain joins TRBV1 and TRBJ1-1; the table's D gene call, TRBD1, was not cross checked with the DNA. TRBV1 is a pseudogene segment. There are 18 residues in the CDR3. CDR3 residues: CTSSQELTGRAMNTEAFF. CDR3 bases: TGCACCAGCAGCCAAGAACTAACAGGCCGGGCTATGAACACTGAAGCTTTCTTT.

This chain joins TRBV27 and TRBJ1-1; 7 positions agree with TRBD1. CDR1 is MNHEY, CDR2 SMNVEV, per germline (reference sequence). Trimming cost V 8 bases and J 11 bases; bases outside gene matches: 11. The CDR3 extends over 12 amino acids. The CDR3 bases are TGTGCCAGCTCAGGGACAGTTCTTAATGCTTTCTTT. Its protein product is CASSGTVLNAFF.

This clone has only a few counts. This chain links TRBV2 with TRBJ2-7; D is possibly TRBD2 (6 bases). The CDR3 is 14 amino acids. Germline CDR1 and CDR2: SNHLY and FYNNEI. V lost 5 bases, J lost 5 bases, and 16 bases lay in between. The CDR3 coding sequence is TGTGCCAGCAGTTCGAGGGGCCGGAGGGACGAGCAGTACTTC. Its protein product is CASSSRGRRDEQYF.

The rearrangement links TRBV11-3 to TRBJ2-1; 13 bases align to TRBD2. Trimming removed 5 bases from V and 11 bases from J; junction bases left unmatched: 6. Per the germline V gene, CDR1 is SGHNT and CDR2 is YENEEA. CDR3 length: 14 amino acids. The CDR3 bases are TGTGCCAGCAGCCTCGGACTAGCGGGAGTTAAGCAGTTCTTC. It codes for CASSLGLAGVKQFF.

The CDR3 protein is CASSSGTGWGAGANVLTF. In DNA form, the CDR3 reads TGTGCCAGCAGCTCCGGAACAGGGTGGGGTGCTGGGGCCAACGTCCTGACTTTC. The J gene is TRBJ2-6, the V gene TRBV7-3, with a tentative D call TRBD1 (6 bases). Trimming pared 4 bases from V and 2 bases from J, leaving 18 bases between. CDR1 is SGHTA and CDR2 is FQGTGA in the germline V gene. The CDR3 has 18 amino acids.

The genes are TRBV27 and TRBJ2-7, with D perhaps TRBD2 (5 bases). CDR3 length equals 13 residues. Germline V CDR1 and CDR2: MNHEY, SMNVEV (reference sequence). The V end was cut by 7 bases, the J end by 5 bases, with 15 bases between. The CDR3 loop is CASTQRGFHEQYF. For the CDR3, the DNA is TGTGCCAGCACCCAACGGGGTTTCCACGAGCAGTACTTC.

The V and J genes are TRBV5-1 and TRBJ2-1; 7 nucleotides agree with TRBD2. The CDR3 covers 15 residues. CDR1 is SGHRS and CDR2 is YFSETQ in the germline V gene. V was pared by 1 base and J by 6 bases, with 7 bases of the junction left unmatched. In DNA form, the CDR3 reads TGCGCCAGCAGCTTGTTCGGGACTAATACCAATGAGCAGTTCTTC. Its protein is CASSLFGTNTNEQFF.

The V and J genes are TRBV5-4 and TRBJ2-1, with a tentative D call TRBD2 (5 bases). The CDR3 spans 13 residues. CDR1 is SGHNT and CDR2 is YYREEE in the germline V gene (reference sequence). V was trimmed by 2 bases and J by 6 bases, leaving 9 bases between them. CDR3 residues: CASSFTSFNEQFF. The CDR3 DNA reads TGTGCCAGCAGCTTCACTAGTTTCAATGAGCAGTTCTTC.

This rearrangement joins TRBV6-2 or TRBV6-3 to TRBJ2-7, with 8 bases identical to TRBD2. The germline gives CDR1 MNHEY, CDR2 SVGEGT. J lost 5 bases, V lost 6 bases, and 9 bases had no gene match. The CDR3 has 14 residues. CDR3 residues: CASSFRGGSHEQYF. The CDR3 region has the DNA TGTGCCAGCAGCTTCCGCGGGGGGTCCCACGAGCAGTACTTC.

J is TRBJ1-5 and V is TRBV9; 7 nucleotides line up with TRBD1. V was clipped by 7 bases and J by 6 bases; unmatched bases: 13. The CDR3 contains 15 residues. Germline-derived CDR1 and CDR2 are SGDLS and YYNGEE. CDR3 region: CASSDQGVSGQPQHF. CDR3 nucleotides: TGTGCCAGCTCAGACCAGGGGGTATCGGGTCAGCCCCAGCATTTT.

The chain has TRBV7-9 and TRBJ1-3, with a possible D match to TRBD1 (6 bases). Germline CDR1 is SEHNR and CDR2 is FQNEAQ (reference sequence). Trimming stripped 2 bases from V and 2 bases from J, with 16 bases between. The CDR3 has 17 residues. The DNA for the CDR3 is TGTGCCAGCAGCTTACCCCTTCTACAGGGAGCTGGAAACACCATATATTTT. Translated, it gives CASSLPLLQGAGNTIYF.